The source of this T cell receptor (beta chain) is a study of shared T cell receptors in the human thymus. The data were produced by immunoSEQ multiplex PCR, yet TCRdb's version contains in-frame clones alone and is incomplete. The sample carries just under 550,000 clones, around 78% recorded once. The CDR3 is made up of 14 amino acids. V shed 1 base and J shed 3 bases, with 10 bases lying between them. The germline V gene has CDR1 LNHDA and CDR2 SQIVND (reference sequence). These data were also reused for a study on human thymus T cells. Per that study: Blood and thymic repertoires both appeared biased in V and J gene usage.

This receptor was identified in a boy under two years old with a congenital heart defect. The gene calls are TRBV19 and TRBJ2-7; D remains ambiguous. Sequencing input: thymocytes. The CDR3 protein is CASSIAARFYEQYF. The CDR3 DNA is TGTGCCAGTAGTATAGCGGCGAGGTTCTACGAGCAGTACTTC.